This TCR beta chain was sequenced for a study of CD8 T cells in Susac syndrome. Worth noting for this clonotype: Its cognate antigen is unknown.

RNA was extracted with the RNeasy kit, and a quantity of about 0.45 to 1 ug was reverse transcribed using random hexamers. TCRdb fed the immunoSEQ multiplex PCR reads into MiXCR, producing one record per CDR3 protein. The data hold under 200,000 distinct CDR3 sequences, with approximately 94% observed a single time. The authors sequenced TCR beta from blood CD8+ and CD4+ T cells. V was clipped by 6 bases and J by 14 bases; unmatched bases: 9. Germline loops: CDR1 SNHLY, CDR2 FYNNEI. The CDR3 has 13 residues. Study-level findings and limits: The TCR sequencing and HLA analysis in the study involved a relatively small number of individuals, as the study acknowledged.

The sequencing sample was made of CD4+ T cells from PBMCs. The origin of this receptor is a human donor with Susac syndrome. V is TRBV2 and J is TRBJ2-1; TRBD2 matches at 11 bases. The CDR3 DNA sequence: TGTGCCAGCAGCGGTAGCGGGGGGGCCGATGAGTTCTTC. Residues: CASSGSGGADEFF.